This is a list of T cell receptor beta chains from one sample in a study of blood T cells in healthy people across ages. MiXCR was run by TCRdb on the 5' RACE reads, yielding one entry per CDR3 protein. Altogether roughly 860,000 distinct CDR3 sequences are present, 60% to 80% being singletons, with the ten largest covering about a quarter. Sequencing was carried out using blood. These receptors were collected from a man in his thirties or forties in good health. The CDR3 runs from the conserved cysteine through the conserved F or W. Each record gives: clone size, J gene, V gene, CDR3 protein. Expanded clones are given a class, and other clones once, few, many or no size at all.

>-|TRBJ1-2|TRBV4-2
CASSQVTSGDHYTF
>-|TRBJ2-7|TRBV9
CASSVSTWGEQYF
>-|TRBJ2-1|TRBV20-1
CSAFHSGGASEQFF
>-|TRBJ2-2|TRBV21-1
CASSKGVTVTGELFF
>-|TRBJ2-1|TRBV20-1
CSARNPLAEDRNEQFF
>-|TRBJ2-1|TRBV20-1
CSARDRTGYSYNEQFF
>-|TRBJ1-1|TRBV6-5
CASSHGWNTEAFF
>-|TRBJ2-7|TRBV7-9
CASSLGPGNYEQYF
>once|TRBJ2-7|TRBV9
CASSVDSGGRYNEQYF
>-|-|TRBV20-1
CSQRFQETQYF
>-|TRBJ2-7|TRBV5-1
CASSFYASSYEQYF
>-|TRBJ2-7|TRBV2
CASSGPVWDSSYEQYF
>-|TRBJ2-4|TRBV7-9
CASSPQVYKNIQYF
>-|-|TRBV27
CASSGFSSSETQYF
>few|TRBJ2-6|TRBV6-2/TRBV6-3
CASSSRAAGANVLTF
>-|-|TRBV20-1
CSAHDRDRHSYNEQYF
>-|TRBJ2-7|TRBV12-3/TRBV12-4
CASSLSSWKQYF
>-|TRBJ1-4|TRBV15
CATSRDRGFREKLFF
>few|TRBJ2-1|TRBV15
CATSRFEAGGRDEQFF
>once|TRBJ1-5|TRBV29-1
CSVAQSPNQPQHF
>-|-|TRBV6-5
CASSHGQIPYEQYF
>-|TRBJ2-7|TRBV20-1
CSARGPGTNGLNEQYF
>-|TRBJ1-1|TRBV5-1
CASSVFGANTEAFF
>-|TRBJ1-2|TRBV3-1
CASSQGGADVLSGYTF
>-|TRBJ1-2|TRBV12-3/TRBV12-4
CASSSRDSGLYGYTF
>few|TRBJ1-6|TRBV18
CASSPQGLENSPLHF
>-|TRBJ1-1|TRBV20-1
CSARVPATNTEAFF
>-|TRBJ1-2|TRBV7-2
CASSMGLGEGATGYTF
>-|TRBJ2-1|TRBV6-1
CASSSRLAGVNNEQFF
>-|TRBJ1-1|TRBV7-9
CASSDHRGANTEAFF
>-|TRBJ2-1|TRBV29-1
CSVDRQGYNEQFF
>-|TRBJ2-7|TRBV4-2
CASSQDLSLTVGLDEQYF
>-|TRBJ1-2|TRBV6-5
CASSLRGMGYTF
>once|TRBJ2-3|TRBV7-3
CASSPRLAGPSDTQYF
>-|TRBJ1-6|TRBV6-6
CASSYSMGQGSSPLHF
>few|TRBJ2-7|TRBV4-3
CASSQDSSEAYEQYF
>-|TRBJ2-7|TRBV9
CASSVAARGIDEQYF
>few|TRBJ2-7|TRBV7-2
CASSSGPASGGGEQYF
>-|TRBJ2-3|TRBV12-3/TRBV12-4
CAGAGGAYTDTQYF
>-|-|TRBV12-3/TRBV12-4
CASSLTNLGGYGYEQYF
>few|TRBJ2-1|TRBV9
CASSVVTSGEQFF
>-|-|TRBV29-1
CSVEEGTGVEQYF
>-|-|TRBV10-3
CSIREDTPYEQYF
>-|TRBJ2-7|TRBV6-2/TRBV6-3
CASSYIDEQYF
>-|TRBJ2-4|TRBV25-1
CASSWGALGEQYF
>-|TRBJ1-1|TRBV3-1
CASSHGTGRGNTEAFF
>few|TRBJ2-1|TRBV3-1
CASSQGRGAYNEQFF